Here is one TCR beta chain with its context. This clone came up a few times. The clone's antigen remains unknown. Base qualities were left out, and no much larger clone turns up one base away. These data come from a study of beta chain features in type 1 diabetes listed by TCRdb under 2018. For the study in its entirety: Mean age, gender distribution, total cell number and subset yield did not differ between patients and healthy donors. The study compared the TCRB repertoires of sorted circulating CD4+ T cell subsets in recently diagnosed type 1 diabetes patients with those in matched healthy donors. A total of approximately 110,000,000 sorted cells were examined across all samples, and a strong correlation was observed between cell number per subset and RNA yield. Regulatory and stem cell-like memory subsets were obtained from only 8 patients and roughly eight healthy donors, while naive and central memory subsets were obtained from all 28 donors. What the study reported, not specific to this receptor: Naive, central memory and regulatory TCRB repertoires appeared to be more alike among patients than among healthy donors. Only small numbers of individuals were included in the HLA sub-analyses, which left unresolved whether HLA type had any influence on TCRB rearrangement. Because cDNA was sequenced instead of genomic DNA, activated cells with high expression could be over-represented, although the groups did not differ in activation or CD3 levels. Shorter templates might have been favored by PCR, but patient and control samples were amplified and corrected together, so both groups would have been affected equally by any skew. Fewer insertions and more nucleotide deletions at VDJ recombination sites were observed in patients with type 1 diabetes, implying thymic rearrangement abnormalities. Type 1 diabetes patients showed a moderate but significant shortening of TCRB CDR3 length in all four CD4+ subsets.

Trimming takes 0 bases from V and 6 bases from J, and the germline ends sit 8 bases apart. Spanning cysteine to phenylalanine, the CDR3 consists of 14 amino acids. Only the CDR3 region is kept as DNA, spanning 42 bases read in frame from base 1. In the germline V gene, CDR1 corresponds to SGHTA and CDR2 to FQGNSA. The entire isolated RNA was reverse transcribed using the High Capacity cDNA Reverse Transcription Kit, and thus expressed TCRB transcripts were sequenced. Deep immunoSEQ sequencing was applied to naive, central memory and regulatory T cell samples, giving an average of roughly 3.5 million total reads per sample. After sorted cells were lysed in RLT buffer, RNA was extracted with DNase-treated RNeasy Micro or Mini kits, with the choice depending on cell number. Each cell subset was processed on its own to prevent cross-contamination, while patient and healthy donor samples were processed together. TCRB sequences were amplified from cDNA with the immunoSEQ multiplex PCR, producing 87-bp fragments spanning the CDR3 region. The amplicons were sequenced using the Illumina HiSeq platform. Regarding the original processing steps: Synthetic template baselines were used to correct PCR bias computationally, reads within Hamming distance 2 were collapsed, and singletons that could not be merged were discarded. By aligning reads against IMGT, V, D and J genes, CDR3 length, and insertions or deletions at six rearrangement sites were assigned. Within each subset, clonotype counts were normalized to sorted cell number, and only after that were true diversity and Gini coefficients computed with the tcR R package. The overlap coefficient, calculated on TCRB nucleotide sequences, was used to quantify repertoire sharing. As a proxy for the pre-selection repertoire, out-of-frame TCRB sequences from naive cells were analyzed. TCRdb took over this immuneACCESS table, retaining in-frame rearrangements with V and J assigned. Such tables are incomplete; in checked studies, under half of the missing clones stem from an unresolved V gene, and the remainder is unexplained. V, J and clone size are those of that table, while D and trimming were read from the DNA. Across this sample there are 350,000 or so clones, with 15% to 20% seen only once. The top ten clones comprise 0.035% to 0.055% of the sample.

Each donor gave one peripheral blood draw, averaging about 100 mL, which was collected into heparinised tubes. Naive, central memory, regulatory and stem cell-like memory CD4+ T cells were sorted on a BD FACSAria II using a panel including CD45RO, CCR7, CD25, CD127, CD95 and CD27. A purity above 95% was achieved for all sorted populations. PBMCs were separated immediately by Lymphoprep density gradient centrifugation and were stained directly, without being cultured. Samples were stained and sorted in pairs, with one healthy donor and one patient per experiment, so that batch effects were minimized.

The receptor was isolated from a woman aged 18-29 years in good health. The sample taken for sequencing was naive CD4+ T cells from blood. The cell subset or site tag for this specimen amounts to: true naive CD4+ T cells. The chain uses TRBV7-2 and TRBJ2-2; the D gene lacks a confident call. The CDR3 is CASSLAQRPGELFF. The DNA sequence follows: TGTGCCAGCAGCTTAGCGCAGAGGCCCGGGGAGCTGTTTTTT.